This passage covers 14 T cell receptor beta chains from one sample sequenced in a study of cytomegalovirus exposure and HLA in healthy donors. The study ran its PCR with 60 Vbeta and 13 Jbeta primers. Method: immunoSEQ multiplex PCR; TCRdb's copy keeps in-frame clones and lacks some. The sample yields approximately 200,000 clones, around four fifths seen once. The sample consisted of PBMCs. Every receptor here comes from a woman aged 45-65 years in good health and CMV-seropositive.

The chain is built from TRBV25-1 and TRBJ2-5; 12 bases are a match to TRBD2. Germline values: CDR1 MGHDK, CDR2 SYGVNS. V was pared by 4 bases and J by 4 bases, with 4 bases of the junction left unmatched. The CDR3 consists of 15 residues. The CDR3 loop reads CASSGRLAGAETQYF. CDR3 DNA sequence: TGTGCCAGCAGTGGGAGACTAGCGGGGGCAGAGACCCAGTACTTC.

The CDR3 sequence is CASSPGQRNTEAFF. The CDR3 DNA follows: TGTGCCAGCAGTCCGGGACAGAGGAACACTGAAGCTTTCTTT. The chain is built from TRBV6-5 and TRBJ1-1; 7 positions agree with TRBD1. Trimming at V came to 5 bases and at J to 1 base, leaving 4 bases not matched to a gene. Germline loops: CDR1 MNHEY, CDR2 SVGAGI. The CDR3 runs 14 residues.

The chain is built from TRBV29-1 and TRBJ1-1, with a tentative D call TRBD1 (6 bases). The CDR3 runs to 13 residues. The germline CDR1 and CDR2 sequences are SQVTM and ANQGSEA. Trimming removed 5 bases at V and 0 bases at J, with 10 bases between. CDR3 in DNA: TGCAGCGTTTACAGGGTGCTGAACACTGAAGCTTTCTTT. The encoded protein is CSVYRVLNTEAFF. The full variable domain, in which reference TRBV29-1 and TRBJ1-1 provide the parts outside the CDR3, is SAVISQKPSRDICQRGTSLTIQCQVDSQVTMMFWYRQQPGQSLTLIATANQGSEATYESGFVIDKFPISRPNLTFSTLTVSNMSPEDSSIYLCSVYRVLNTEAFFGQGTRLTVV.

This clone was picked up a small number of times. The chain is built from TRBV7-8 and TRBJ1-4; maybe TRBD1 (5 bases). The V gene lost 1 base and the J gene lost 3 bases, with 9 bases spanning the gap. The germline gives CDR1 SGHVS, CDR2 FQNEAQ. The length of the CDR3 is 15 residues. The CDR3 loop reads CASSLEGLPNEKLFF. Here the CDR3 DNA reads TGTGCCAGCAGCTTAGAGGGACTACCTAATGAAAAACTGTTTTTT.

This clone turned up a few times. The CDR3 reads CASSLGGPGGTYEQYF. CDR3 in DNA: TGCGCCAGCAGCTTGGGGGGGCCGGGGGGCACCTACGAGCAGTACTTC. The rearrangement links TRBV5-1 to TRBJ2-7; possibly TRBD2 for D (7 bases). The CDR3 has 16 residues. Trimming stripped 0 bases from V and 2 bases from J, with 15 bases between. Looked up from germline, CDR1 is SGHRS and CDR2 is YFSETQ. Supplemented by reference TRBV5-1 and TRBJ2-7, the full variable domain reads KAGVTQTPRYLIKTRGQQVTLSCSPISGHRSVSWYQQTPGQGLQFLFEYFSETQRNKGNFPGRFSGRQFSNSRSEMNVSTLELGDSALYLCASSLGGPGGTYEQYFGPGTRLTVT.

Comments on this clone: At one end, the junction sequence differs from germline, possibly due to a read error. The V gene is TRBV5-1, the J gene TRBJ2-6, with 12 bases identical to TRBD2. The CDR3 length is 18 residues. The germline gives CDR1 SGHRS, CDR2 YFSETQ. CDR3 amino acids: CASSLGLAGASGANGLTF. DNA of the CDR3: TGCGCCAGCAGCTTGGGACTAGCGGGAGCCTCTGGGGCCAACGGCCTGACTTTC.

The chain recombines TRBV28 with TRBJ1-6; 9 nucleotides line up with TRBD1. Germline V gene sequence: CDR1 MDHEN, CDR2 SYDVKM. The V segment lost 4 bases and the J segment 4 bases; nucleotides outside the gene matches: 5. The CDR3 runs to 16 residues. The CDR3 sequence: CASSSLDRGYNSPLHF. CDR3 sequence (DNA): TGTGCCAGCAGTTCCCTAGACAGGGGGTATAATTCACCCCTCCACTTT.

The rearrangement uses TRBV10-2 and TRBJ1-2, with D unclear. The CDR3 length is 12 residues. V was clipped by 0 bases and J by 11 bases, with 10 bases between them. Germline V gene lookup returns CDR1 WSHSY and CDR2 SAAADI. DNA of the CDR3: TGCGCCAGCAGTGAGTCGTCCCGGAGTTACACCTTC. This gives the protein CASSESSRSYTF.

Of note for this clone: This CDR3 fails to terminate in the conserved phenylalanine or tryptophan, so it likely reflects a read error. No DNA is shown, since the ends of the CDR3 on it are uncertain; the CDR3 is the one TCRdb lists. The rearrangement uses TRBV15 and TRBJ2-7; the D segment call TRBD2 is taken from the table without a DNA check. From germline, CDR1 is LNHNV and CDR2 YYDKDF (reference sequence). The CDR3 is made up of 15 amino acids, end residues included. The CDR3 sequence is CATSRDAQTGVTTSL.

The chain links TRBV18 to TRBJ2-7, with D possibly TRBD1 on 5 matching bases. The length of the CDR3 is 14 residues. V gave up 0 bases and J gave up 3 bases, with 9 bases separating them. CDR1 is KGHSH and CDR2 is LQKENI in the germline V gene. The CDR3 sequence: CASSPPSQGYEQYF. As DNA, the CDR3 is TGTGCCAGCTCACCACCGTCCCAGGGCTACGAGCAGTACTTC.

The V and J genes are TRBV30 and TRBJ2-7; TRBD1 might be the D (6 bases). Trimming removed 2 bases from V and 1 base from J, with 12 bases in between. The CDR3 runs 14 residues. Germline CDR1 is GTSNPN and CDR2 is SVGIG (reference sequence). CDR3: CAWSKDSKSYEQYF. The CDR3 DNA is TGTGCCTGGAGTAAGGACAGCAAGTCCTACGAGCAGTACTTC.

The V call is TRBV6-6, the J call TRBJ2-1; no reliable D call. The CDR3 extends over 12 amino acids. Trimming left V 2 bases short and J 7 bases short, with 6 bases between. In germline, CDR1 is MNHNY, CDR2 SVGAGI (reference sequence). As DNA, the CDR3 is TGTGCCAGCAGTTACGTCGAGAATGAGCAGTTCTTC. It specifies CASSYVENEQFF.

This chain joins TRBV6-6 and TRBJ2-5; D may be TRBD1 (5 bases). Judging by the DNA end, TRBJ2-7 fits better; the J call may be wrong. CDR1 is MNHNY and CDR2 is SVGAGI in the germline V gene (reference sequence). This CDR3 region has 14 residues. The CDR3 DNA reads as TGTGCCAGCATCAAAGGGGCAGGGCGCTACGAGCAGTACTTC. Amino acids: CASIKGAGRYEQYF.

J is TRBJ1-2 and V is TRBV5-6, with a tentative D call TRBD1 (5 bases). This CDR3 contains 14 residues. V lost 7 bases and J 3 bases, leaving 16 bases between the germline ends. CDR1 and CDR2 (germline): SGHDT, YYEEEE. The CDR3 is CASARWGGYYGYTF. Written as DNA, the CDR3 is TGTGCCAGCGCCCGTTGGGGGGGATACTATGGCTACACCTTC. Full variable domain (outside the CDR3, taken from reference TRBV5-6 and TRBJ1-2): DAGVTQSPTHLIKTRGQQVTLRCSPKSGHDTVSWYQQALGQGPQFIFQYYEEEERQRGNFPDRFSGHQFPNYSSELNVNALLLGDSALYLCASARWGGYYGYTFGSGTRLTVV.